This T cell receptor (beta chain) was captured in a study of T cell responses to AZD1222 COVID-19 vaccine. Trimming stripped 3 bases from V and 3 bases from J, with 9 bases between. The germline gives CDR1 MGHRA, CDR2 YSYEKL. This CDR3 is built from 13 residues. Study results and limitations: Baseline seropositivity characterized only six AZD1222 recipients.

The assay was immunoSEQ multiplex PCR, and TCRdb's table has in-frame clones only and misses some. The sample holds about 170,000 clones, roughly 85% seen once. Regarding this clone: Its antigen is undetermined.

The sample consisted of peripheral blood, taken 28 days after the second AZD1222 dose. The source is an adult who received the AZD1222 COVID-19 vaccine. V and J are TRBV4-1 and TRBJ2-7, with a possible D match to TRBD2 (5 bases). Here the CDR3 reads CASSQGVGYEQYF. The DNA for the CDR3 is TGCGCCAGCAGCCAGGGAGTGGGCTACGAGCAGTACTTC.